The rows below give T cell receptor beta chains drawn from one sample of a study of blood T cell repertoires in COVID-19. Generated by immunoSEQ multiplex PCR, the TCRdb table keeps only in-frame clones and is missing some. This repertoire shows roughly 250,000 clones, 81% found once; its top ten account for 2.5% to 3%. Sequencing input: peripheral blood. The receptors shown here come from an older woman with active or convalescent COVID-19. CDR3s include the opening cysteine and the closing phenylalanine or tryptophan. A D gene is named only where the DNA matches it firmly. Clone size appears in some rows only: once, few, many, or a class for an expanded clone.

d_call	clone_size	v_call	j_call	cdr3_aa	cdr3_nt
TRBD1	NA	TRBV5-4	TRBJ2-2	CASSPQGALNSETGELFF	TGTGCCAGCAGCCCCCAGGGGGCGCTTAATTCGGAGACCGGGGAGCTGTTTTTT
NA	NA	TRBV10-3	TRBJ1-5	CAISDTEGDQPQHF	TGTGCCATCAGTGACACAGAGGGCGATCAGCCCCAGCATTTT
TRBD1	NA	TRBV2	TRBJ2-2	CASTLTGFNTGELFF	TGTGCCAGCACATTGACAGGGTTTAACACCGGGGAGCTGTTTTTT
TRBD1	few	TRBV18	TRBJ1-1	CASSEQGADTEAFF	TGTGCCAGCTCCGAACAGGGGGCGGACACTGAAGCTTTCTTT
NA	NA	TRBV6-5	TRBJ1-2	CASSPVARLYGYTF	TGTGCCAGCAGTCCGGTGGCCCGACTCTATGGCTACACCTTC
TRBD1	NA	TRBV6-5	TRBJ1-2	CASSYSDRGPGGYTF	TGTGCCAGCAGTTACTCGGACAGGGGGCCGGGTGGCTACACCTTC
NA	NA	TRBV19	TRBJ2-1	CASTPEAVAGGLVSTYNEQFF	TGTGCCAGTACCCCTGAAGCGGTAGCAGGGGGGTTGGTTAGTACGTACAATGAGCAGTTCTTC
TRBD1	NA	TRBV2	TRBJ1-1	CASSWTGGYYREAFF	TGTGCCAGCTCTTGGACAGGGGGCTATTACAGGGAAGCTTTCTTT
NA	NA	TRBV7-2	TRBJ1-6	CASSSRGLGNSPLHF	TGTGCCAGCAGCTCTAGGGGACTTGGTAATTCACCCCTCCACTTT
NA	NA	TRBV20-1	TRBJ1-1	CSGRVGPEAFF	TGCAGTGGCAGGGTCGGGCCTGAAGCTTTCTTT
NA	NA	TRBV2	TRBJ1-1	CASSDLREAFF	TGTGCCAGCAGTGATCTCAGGGAAGCTTTCTTT
NA	NA	TRBV6-2/TRBV6-3	TRBJ2-1	CASSYEASGRFF	TGTGCCAGCAGTTACGAAGCGTCGGGGAGGTTCTTC
NA	NA	TRBV3-1/TRBV3-2	TRBJ1-2	CASSQVGAAYGYTF	TGTGCCAGCAGCCAAGTTGGGGCAGCCTATGGCTACACCTTC
NA	few	TRBV15	TRBJ1-6	CATSRGQASSYNSPLHF	TGTGCCACCAGCAGAGGACAGGCGAGCTCCTATAATTCACCCCTCCACTTT
TRBD2	NA	TRBV11-2	TRBJ2-7	CASSAILGLEAYYEQYF	TGTGCCAGCAGCGCCATCCTCGGACTAGAGGCTTACTACGAGCAGTACTTC
TRBD1	few	TRBV3-1/TRBV3-2	TRBJ1-1	CASSHIDRGTEAFF	TGTGCCAGCAGCCATATCGACAGGGGCACTGAAGCTTTCTTT
TRBD2	NA	TRBV6-2/TRBV6-3	TRBJ2-1	CASSYSRLAGVYNEQFF	TGTGCCAGCAGTTACTCGCGACTAGCGGGGGTCTACAATGAGCAGTTCTTC
TRBD1	NA	TRBV19	TRBJ1-2	CASTLPNRGFDYGYTF	TGTGCCAGTACTCTTCCAAACAGGGGTTTCGACTATGGCTACACCTTC
NA	NA	TRBV20-1	TRBJ2-3	CSAPSTDTQYF	TGCAGTGCCCCTTCCACAGATACGCAGTATTTT
NA	NA	TRBV19	TRBJ2-5	CASSVRGRDTQETQYF	TGTGCCAGTAGTGTCAGGGGCCGGGACACCCAAGAGACCCAGTACTTC
TRBD1	few	TRBV19	TRBJ1-4	CASSSPGQGYEKLFF	TGTGCCAGTAGTAGTCCGGGACAGGGCTATGAAAAACTGTTTTTT
NA	few	TRBV19	TRBJ1-1	CASSIAGGNTEAFF	TGTGCCAGTAGTATAGCCGGGGGGAACACTGAAGCTTTCTTT
NA	NA	TRBV7-2	TRBJ2-1	CASSWGGASRASEQFF	TGTGCCAGCAGCTGGGGGGGGGCTAGCAGGGCGAGTGAGCAGTTCTTC
TRBD1	NA	TRBV9	TRBJ1-3	CASSGRQGQNGNTIYF	TGTGCCAGCAGCGGTAGACAGGGGCAGAATGGAAACACCATATATTTT
NA	once	TRBV25-1	TRBJ2-2	CASSKGGVTTGELFF	TGTGCCAGCAGTAAAGGAGGGGTCACCACCGGGGAGCTGTTTTTT
TRBD1	NA	TRBV5-6	TRBJ2-7	CASSLLTGPSEQYF	TGTGCCAGCAGCCTACTGACAGGGCCTAGCGAGCAGTACTTC
TRBD2	NA	TRBV5-8	TRBJ2-1	CASSLAGGNEQFF	TGTGCCAGCAGCTTAGCGGGGGGGAATGAGCAGTTCTTC
NA	NA	TRBV4-3	TRBJ1-3	CASSQEPLSGSGNTIYF	TGCGCCAGCAGCCAAGAACCCCTTTCAGGCTCTGGAAACACCATATATTTT